Listed here is a single T cell receptor (beta chain). These data are taken from a study of OX40 agonist ivuxolimab in advanced cancers. Study background: From about 20 to 79 years was the age range, with a mean of approximately 58 years, and 65% to 90% were male.

Sequencing used immunoSEQ multiplex PCR; TCRdb keeps in-frame clones, though not all of them. The sample lists 100,000 or so clones, more than 75% occurring once. The germline V gene encodes CDR1 SGHNT and CDR2 YENEEA. V dropped 5 bases and J dropped 2 bases, with 11 bases sitting between them. The length of the CDR3 is 14 residues. The source of this sequence is an adult with an advanced solid tumor such as melanoma, head and neck, liver or kidney cancer. V usage is TRBV11-3 and J usage is TRBJ2-3; D unresolved. Sample: CD4+ or CD8+ T cells sorted from blood, taken in a trial of the OX40 agonist ivuxolimab. In DNA form, the CDR3 reads TGTGCCAGCAGCCAAGACGGATCCACAGATACGCAGTATTTT. Encoded protein: CASSQDGSTDTQYF. Filled out from reference TRBV11-3 and TRBJ2-3, the complete variable domain reads EAGVVQSPRYKIIEKKQPVAFWCNPISGHNTLYWYLQNLGQGPELLIRYENEEAVDDSQLPKDRFSAERLKGVDSTLKIQPAELGDSAVYLCASSQDGSTDTQYFGPGTRLTVL.